The present TCR beta chain was sequenced within a study of T-cell reconstitution after alpha-beta-depleted transplantation in children. CDR1 and CDR2 from the germline V gene are SGHTA and FQGNSA. CDR3 length: 16 amino acids. The table lists this clonotype with many counts. Relative to the germline gene, one junction end is altered; a read error may explain this. TCRbeta library construction was performed incorporating unique molecular identifiers. TCRdb ran MiXCR on the PCR reads and lists one entry per CDR3 protein. The sample records roughly 100,000 distinct CDR3 sequences, about 8% being singletons.

The rearrangement joins TRBV7-2 to TRBJ1-1; a possible D gene is TRBD1 (5 bases). The sequences come from PBMCs from the stem cell graft donor, collected from the stem cell graft. The receptor was derived from a human donor who donated a stem cell graft to a child with congenital amegakaryocytic thrombocytopenia. The DNA of the CDR3 is TGCATCGTGGAGGCCCAAGGGGTTCAGGTGTACACTGAAGCTTTCTTT. Its translation is CIVEAQGVQVYTEAFF.